The source of this TCR beta chain is a study of T cells in Graves' hyperthyroidism and ophthalmopathy. This CDR3 has 16 residues. Germline values: CDR1 SGHRS, CDR2 YFSETQ. Losses at the gene ends were 4 bases for V and 1 base for J; bases not matched to a gene: 9. This clonotype has at least ten counts. Amplified TCR beta CDR3 regions derived from RNA transcripts. RT-PCR in the first round (using the HTBI primer set) targeted the TCR CDR3. Each CDR3 protein gets one entry after TCRdb re-called the multiplex PCR reads with MiXCR. The table has over 200,000 distinct CDR3 sequences, approximately 17% seen once; the top ten hold roughly 50%.

The material sequenced was blood. V gene TRBV5-1 combines with J gene TRBJ2-3; 7 nucleotides agree with TRBD2. The source is a man aged 45-65 years with Graves' hyperthyroidism. The CDR3 nucleotides read TGCGCCAGCAGCATTGGCGGGAGCTCCGGCACAGATACGCAGTATTTT. This encodes CASSIGGSSGTDTQYF.